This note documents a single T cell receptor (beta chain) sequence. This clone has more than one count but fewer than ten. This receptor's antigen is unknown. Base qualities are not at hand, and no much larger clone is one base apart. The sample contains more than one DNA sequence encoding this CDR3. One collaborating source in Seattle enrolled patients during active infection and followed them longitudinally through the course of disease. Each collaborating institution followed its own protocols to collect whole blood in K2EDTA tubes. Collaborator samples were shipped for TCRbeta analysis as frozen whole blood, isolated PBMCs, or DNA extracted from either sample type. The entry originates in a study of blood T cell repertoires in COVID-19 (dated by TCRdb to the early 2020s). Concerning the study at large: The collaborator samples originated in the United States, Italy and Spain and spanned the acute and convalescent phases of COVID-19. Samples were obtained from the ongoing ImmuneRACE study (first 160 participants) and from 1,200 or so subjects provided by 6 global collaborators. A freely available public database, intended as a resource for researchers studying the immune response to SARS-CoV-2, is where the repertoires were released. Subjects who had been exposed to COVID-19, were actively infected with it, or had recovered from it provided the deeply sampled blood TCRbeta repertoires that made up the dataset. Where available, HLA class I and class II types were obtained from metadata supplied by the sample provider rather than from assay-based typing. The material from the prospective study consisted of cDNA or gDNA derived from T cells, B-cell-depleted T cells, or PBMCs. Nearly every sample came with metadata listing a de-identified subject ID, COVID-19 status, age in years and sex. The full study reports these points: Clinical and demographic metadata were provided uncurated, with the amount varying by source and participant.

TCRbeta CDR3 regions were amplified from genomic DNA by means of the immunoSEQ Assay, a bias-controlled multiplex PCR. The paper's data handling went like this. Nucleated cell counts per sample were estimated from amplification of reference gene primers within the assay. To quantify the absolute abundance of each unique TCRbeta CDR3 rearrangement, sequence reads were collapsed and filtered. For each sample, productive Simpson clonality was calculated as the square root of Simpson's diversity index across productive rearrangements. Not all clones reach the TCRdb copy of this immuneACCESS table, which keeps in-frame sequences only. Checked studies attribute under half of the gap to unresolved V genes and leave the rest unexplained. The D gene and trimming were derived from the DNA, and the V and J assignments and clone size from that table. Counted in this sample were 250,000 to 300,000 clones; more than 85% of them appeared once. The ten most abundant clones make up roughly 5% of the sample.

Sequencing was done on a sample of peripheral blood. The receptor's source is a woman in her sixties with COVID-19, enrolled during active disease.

The CDR3 has the sequence CASSPSGNTEAFF. Read as DNA, the sequence is TGTGCCAGCTCACCTTCAGGGAACACTGAAGCTTTCTTT. The rearranged chain carries TRBV18 and TRBJ1-1; the D gene assignment is ambiguous. The CDR3 runs 13 residues from the cysteine to the phenylalanine. The only DNA kept is the CDR3, 39 bases in frame from the first base. Deletion took 3 bases off V and 1 base off J, with a span of 6 bases between the germline ends. Based on the germline V gene, the CDR1 and CDR2 sequences are KGHSH and LQKENI. The full variable domain, with segments outside the CDR3 supplied by the reference TRBV18 and TRBJ1-1 proteins, appears as NAGVMQNPRHLVRRRGQEARLRCSPMKGHSHVYWYRQLPEEGLKFMVYLQKENIIDESGMPKERFSAEFPKEGPSILRIQQVVRGDSAAYFCASSPSGNTEAFFGQGTRLTVV.